This paragraph covers one T cell receptor (beta chain) sequence. The entry originates in a study of CD8 T cells in Susac syndrome. Germline assignment: CDR1 GTSNPN and CDR2 SVGIG (reference sequence). Trimming shortened V by 0 bases and J by 4 bases, and 13 bases separated the two germline ends. The CDR3 consists of 15 residues. Random hexamers served to reverse transcribe roughly 0.45 to 1 ug RNA. TCRdb used MiXCR to reprocess the immunoSEQ multiplex PCR reads, holding one entry per CDR3 protein. The table lists fewer than 85,000 distinct CDR3 sequences, just under 95% of them singletons. The sequence was collected from a human donor with multiple sclerosis. This chain links TRBV30 with TRBJ1-5, with D tentatively TRBD1 (6 bases). Sequenced sample: CD8+ T cells from PBMCs. The CDR3: CAWSVPGHPNQPQHF. The CDR3 coding sequence is TGTGCCTGGAGTGTACCGGGACATCCTAATCAGCCCCAGCATTTT.